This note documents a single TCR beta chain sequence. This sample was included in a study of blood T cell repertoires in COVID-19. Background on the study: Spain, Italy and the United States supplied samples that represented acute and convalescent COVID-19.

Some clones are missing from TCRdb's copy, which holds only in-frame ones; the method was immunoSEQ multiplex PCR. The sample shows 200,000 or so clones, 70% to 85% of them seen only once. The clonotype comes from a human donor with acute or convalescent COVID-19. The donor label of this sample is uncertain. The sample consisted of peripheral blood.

The CDR3 DNA reads TGTGCCAGCAGTTACTCGGCGCTCGGGAGCTATGGCTACACCTTC. This encodes CASSYSALGSYGYTF. This chain links TRBV6-2 or TRBV6-3 with TRBJ1-2, with unresolved D. V lost 0 bases and J 4 bases, leaving 12 bases between the germline ends. The CDR3 consists of 15 residues. Germline-derived CDR1 and CDR2 are MNHEY and SVGEGT.